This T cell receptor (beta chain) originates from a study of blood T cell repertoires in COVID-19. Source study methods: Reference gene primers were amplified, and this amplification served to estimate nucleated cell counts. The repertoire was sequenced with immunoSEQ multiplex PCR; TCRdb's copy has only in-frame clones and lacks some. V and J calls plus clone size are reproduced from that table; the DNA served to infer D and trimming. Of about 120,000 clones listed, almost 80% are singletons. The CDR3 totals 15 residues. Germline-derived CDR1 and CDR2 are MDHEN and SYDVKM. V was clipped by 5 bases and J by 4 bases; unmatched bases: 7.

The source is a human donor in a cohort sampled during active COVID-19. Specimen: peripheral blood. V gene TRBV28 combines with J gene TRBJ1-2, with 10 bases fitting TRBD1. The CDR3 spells CASSVQTGGGYGYTF. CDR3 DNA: TGTGCCAGCAGTGTCCAGACAGGGGGCGGCTATGGCTACACCTTC.